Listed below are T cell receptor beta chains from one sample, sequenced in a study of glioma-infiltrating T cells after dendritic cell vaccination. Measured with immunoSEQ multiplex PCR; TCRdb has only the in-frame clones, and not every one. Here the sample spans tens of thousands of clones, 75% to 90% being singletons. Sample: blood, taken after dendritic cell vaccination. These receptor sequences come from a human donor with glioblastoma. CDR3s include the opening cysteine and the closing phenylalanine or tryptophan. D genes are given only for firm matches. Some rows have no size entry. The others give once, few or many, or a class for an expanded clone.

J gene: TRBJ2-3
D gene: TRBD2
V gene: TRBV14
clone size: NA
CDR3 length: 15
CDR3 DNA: TGTGCCAGCAGCCGCCGGAGGGGCGGGGGAGATACGCAGTATTTT
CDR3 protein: CASSRRRGGGDTQYF

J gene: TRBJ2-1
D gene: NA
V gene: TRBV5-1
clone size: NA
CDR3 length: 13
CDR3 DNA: TGCGCCAGCAGCACCTCCCAGGGGGGTGAGCAGTTCTTC
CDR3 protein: CASSTSQGGEQFF

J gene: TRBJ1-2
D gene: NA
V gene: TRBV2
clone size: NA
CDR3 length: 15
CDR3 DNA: TGTGCCAGCAGTGAACGGGGACATCCTAACTATGGCTACACCTTC
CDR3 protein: CASSERGHPNYGYTF

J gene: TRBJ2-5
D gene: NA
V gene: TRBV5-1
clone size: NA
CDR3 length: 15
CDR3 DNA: TGCGCCAGCAGCCGACTCGGGACAAGTGGGGAGACCCAGTACTTC
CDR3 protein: CASSRLGTSGETQYF

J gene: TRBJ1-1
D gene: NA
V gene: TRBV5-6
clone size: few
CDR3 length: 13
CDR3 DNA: TGTGCCAGCAGCTTGGTCGTATACACTGAAGCTTTCTTT
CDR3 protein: CASSLVVYTEAFF

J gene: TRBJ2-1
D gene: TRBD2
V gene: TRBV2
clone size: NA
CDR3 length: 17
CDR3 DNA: TGTGCCAGCAGTGAAGTGCTAGCGGGAGGGGGGGACAATGAGCAGTTCTTC
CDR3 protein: CASSEVLAGGGDNEQFF

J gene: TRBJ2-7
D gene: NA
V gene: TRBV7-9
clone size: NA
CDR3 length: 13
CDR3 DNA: TGTGCCAGCAGCTTACCGGTCCCATACGAGCAGTACTTC
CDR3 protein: CASSLPVPYEQYF

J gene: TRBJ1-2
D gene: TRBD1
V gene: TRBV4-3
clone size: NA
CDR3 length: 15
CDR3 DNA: TGCGCCAGCAGTCCATGGGACAGAGAAAACTATGGCTACACCTTC
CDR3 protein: CASSPWDRENYGYTF

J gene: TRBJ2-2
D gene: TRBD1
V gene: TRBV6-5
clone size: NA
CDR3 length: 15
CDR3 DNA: TGTGCCAGCAGTTCGGACAGGGCGAACACCGGGGAGCTGTTTTTT
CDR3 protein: CASSSDRANTGELFF

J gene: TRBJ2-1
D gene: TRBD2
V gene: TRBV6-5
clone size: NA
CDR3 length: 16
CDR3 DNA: TGTGCCAGCAGTTACTCGGGGGGGGGCTCCTACAATGAGCAGTTCTTC
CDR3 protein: CASSYSGGGSYNEQFF

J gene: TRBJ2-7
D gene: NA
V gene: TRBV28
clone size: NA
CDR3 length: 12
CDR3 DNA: TGTGCCAGCAGGGCGCTGACTGACGAGCAGTACTTC
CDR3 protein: CASRALTDEQYF

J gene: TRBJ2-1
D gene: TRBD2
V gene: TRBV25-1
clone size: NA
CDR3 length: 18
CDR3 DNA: TGTGCCAGCAGTGAACAGGGACTAGCGGGGGGTTTATACAATGAGCAGTTCTTC
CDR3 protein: CASSEQGLAGGLYNEQFF

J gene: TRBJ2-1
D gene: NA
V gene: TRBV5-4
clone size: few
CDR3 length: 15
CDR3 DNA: TGTGCCAGCAGCTCCACTAGCCACACGGGGGATGAGCAGTTCTTC
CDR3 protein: CASSSTSHTGDEQFF

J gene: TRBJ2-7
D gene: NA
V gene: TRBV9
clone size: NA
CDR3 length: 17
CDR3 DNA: TGTGCCAGCAGCGCCTCTCCTATGCGGCCCCGAACCTACGAGCAGTACTTC
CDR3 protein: CASSASPMRPRTYEQYF

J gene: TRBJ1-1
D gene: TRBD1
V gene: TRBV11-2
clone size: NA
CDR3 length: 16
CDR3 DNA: TGTGCCAGCAGCTTAAGGACAGGGACTGCGAACACTGAAGCTTTCTTT
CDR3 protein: CASSLRTGTANTEAFF

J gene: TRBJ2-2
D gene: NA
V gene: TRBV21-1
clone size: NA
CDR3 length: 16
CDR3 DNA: TGTGCCAGCAGTCCTGGGGCTAGCGGGAACACCGGGGAGCTGTTTTTT
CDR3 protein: CASSPGASGNTGELFF

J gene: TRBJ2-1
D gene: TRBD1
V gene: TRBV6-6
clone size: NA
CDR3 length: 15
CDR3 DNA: TGTGCCAGCAGTTACTCGGGGGACAGCTACAATGAGCAGTTCTTC
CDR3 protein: CASSYSGDSYNEQFF

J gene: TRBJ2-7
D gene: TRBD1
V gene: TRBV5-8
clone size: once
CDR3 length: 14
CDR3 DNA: TGTGCCAGCAGCCGGTCCGGGACAGGGTACGTGCAGTACTTC
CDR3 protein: CASSRSGTGYVQYF

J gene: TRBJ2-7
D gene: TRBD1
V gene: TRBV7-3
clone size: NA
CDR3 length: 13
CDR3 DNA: TGTGCCAGCAGCTACGACAGGGCGAACGAGCAGTACTTC
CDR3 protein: CASSYDRANEQYF

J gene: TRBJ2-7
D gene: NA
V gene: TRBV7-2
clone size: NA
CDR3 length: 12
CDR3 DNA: TGTGCCAGCAGCGACCAGGGCTACGAGCAGTACTTC
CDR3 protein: CASSDQGYEQYF

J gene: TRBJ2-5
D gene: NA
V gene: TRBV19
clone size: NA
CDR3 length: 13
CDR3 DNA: TGTGCCAGTAGTACTAGGGAGATAGAGACCCAGTACTTC
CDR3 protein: CASSTREIETQYF

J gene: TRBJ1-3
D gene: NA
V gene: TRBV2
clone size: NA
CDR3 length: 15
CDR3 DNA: TGTGCCAGCAGTTCCCGGGGAGTAACTGGAAACACCATATATTTT
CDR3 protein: CASSSRGVTGNTIYF

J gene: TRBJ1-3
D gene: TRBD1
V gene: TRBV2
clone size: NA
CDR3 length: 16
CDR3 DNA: TGTGCCAGCAGAGCACAGGGGGAAGGATCTGGAAACACCATATATTTT
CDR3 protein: CASRAQGEGSGNTIYF

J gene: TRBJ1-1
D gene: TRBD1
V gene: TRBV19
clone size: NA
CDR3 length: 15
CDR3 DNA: TGTGCCAGTAGTCCACGACAGGGGGCAAACACTGAAGCTTTCTTT
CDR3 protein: CASSPRQGANTEAFF

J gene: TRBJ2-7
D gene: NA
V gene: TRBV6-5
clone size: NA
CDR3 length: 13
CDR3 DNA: TGTGCCAGCAGTTACTCGGAGGAATACGAGCAGTACTTC
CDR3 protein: CASSYSEEYEQYF

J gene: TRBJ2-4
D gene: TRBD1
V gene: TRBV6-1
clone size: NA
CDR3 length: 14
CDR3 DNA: TGTGCCAGCACCGCGGGACAGGGGTGGGCCATTCAGTACTTC
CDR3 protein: CASTAGQGWAIQYF

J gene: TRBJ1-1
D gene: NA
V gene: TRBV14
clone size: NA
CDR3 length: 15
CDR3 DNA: TGTGCCAGCAGCCTTAGGGGTTTCGGGAACACTGAAGCTTTCTTT
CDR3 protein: CASSLRGFGNTEAFF

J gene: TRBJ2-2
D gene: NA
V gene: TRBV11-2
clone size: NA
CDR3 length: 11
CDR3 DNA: TGTGCCAGCTACAGATCCGGGGAGCTGTTTTTT
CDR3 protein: CASYRSGELFF

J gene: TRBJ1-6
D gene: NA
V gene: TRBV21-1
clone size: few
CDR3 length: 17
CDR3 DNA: TGTGCCAGCAGCAAAGAGGGACAGGGACCCTATAATTCACCCCTCCACTTT
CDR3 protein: CASSKEGQGPYNSPLHF

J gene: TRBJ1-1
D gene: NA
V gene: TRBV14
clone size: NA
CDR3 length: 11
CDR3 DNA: TGTGCCAGCAGCCAGGCAGGTGAAGCTTTCTTT
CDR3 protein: CASSQAGEAFF

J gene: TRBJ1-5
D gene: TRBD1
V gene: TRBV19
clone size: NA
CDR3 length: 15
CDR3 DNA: TGTGCCAGTAGTATAGGTGACAGGGGCAATCAGCCCCAGCATTTT
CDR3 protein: CASSIGDRGNQPQHF

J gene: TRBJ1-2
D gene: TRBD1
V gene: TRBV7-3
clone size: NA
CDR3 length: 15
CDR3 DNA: TGTGCCAGCAGCCCCCTACGGTACAGGGGTTGGGGCTACACCTTC
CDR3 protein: CASSPLRYRGWGYTF

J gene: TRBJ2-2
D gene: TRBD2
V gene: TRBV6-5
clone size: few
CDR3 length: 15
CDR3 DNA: TGTGCCAGCAGCCGACTAGCGGGCGAGACCGGGGAGCTGTTTTTT
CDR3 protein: CASSRLAGETGELFF

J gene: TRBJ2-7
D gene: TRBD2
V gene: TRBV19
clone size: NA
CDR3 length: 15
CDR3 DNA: TGTGCCAGTAGTATATTTTTAGCGGGAGAGTACGAGCAGTACTTC
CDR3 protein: CASSIFLAGEYEQYF

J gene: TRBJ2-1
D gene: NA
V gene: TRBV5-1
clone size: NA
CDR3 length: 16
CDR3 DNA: TGCGCCAGCAGCTCGGACTCGGGACACAGCTACAATGAGCAGTTCTTC
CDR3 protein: CASSSDSGHSYNEQFF

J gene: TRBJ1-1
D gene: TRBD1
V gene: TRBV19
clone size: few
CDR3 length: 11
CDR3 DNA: TGTGCCACCCAACAGGGGGCCGAAGCTTTCTTT
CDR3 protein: CATQQGAEAFF

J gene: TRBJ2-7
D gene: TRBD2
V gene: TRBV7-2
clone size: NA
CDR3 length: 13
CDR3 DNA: TGTGCCAGCAGCACGGGGGGGATCTACGAGCAGTACTTC
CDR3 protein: CASSTGGIYEQYF

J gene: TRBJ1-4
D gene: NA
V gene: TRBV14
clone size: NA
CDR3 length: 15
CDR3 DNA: TGTGCCAGCAGCCAAGTCGGGGGGGATAGCGAAAAACTGTTTTTT
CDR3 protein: CASSQVGGDSEKLFF

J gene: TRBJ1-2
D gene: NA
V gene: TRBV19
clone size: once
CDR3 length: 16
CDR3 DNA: TGTGCCAGTAGTACCCAGGGGTCCAGGGGCCACTATGGCTACACCTTC
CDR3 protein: CASSTQGSRGHYGYTF

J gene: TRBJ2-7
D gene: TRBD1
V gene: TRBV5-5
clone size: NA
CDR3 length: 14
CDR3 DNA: TGTGCCAGCAGCAGAGACAGGGGGAGGGACGAGCAGTACTTC
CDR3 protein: CASSRDRGRDEQYF

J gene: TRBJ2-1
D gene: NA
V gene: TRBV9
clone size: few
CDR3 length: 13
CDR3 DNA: TGTGCCAGCAGCGTTCGACAGTACAATGAGCAGTTCTTC
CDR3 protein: CASSVRQYNEQFF

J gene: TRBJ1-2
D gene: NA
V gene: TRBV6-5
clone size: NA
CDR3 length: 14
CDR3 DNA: TGTGCCAGCAGACCCGACAGCTCTAACTATGGCTACACCTTC
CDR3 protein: CASRPDSSNYGYTF

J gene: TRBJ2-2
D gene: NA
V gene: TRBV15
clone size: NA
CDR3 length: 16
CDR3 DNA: TGTGCCACCAGCAGAGATGGCGCAGGGAACACCGGGGAGCTGTTTTTT
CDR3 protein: CATSRDGAGNTGELFF

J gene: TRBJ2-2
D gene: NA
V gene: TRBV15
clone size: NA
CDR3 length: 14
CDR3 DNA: TGTGCCACCAGCAGAGATCCCAGGGCCGGGGAGCTGTTTTTT
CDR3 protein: CATSRDPRAGELFF

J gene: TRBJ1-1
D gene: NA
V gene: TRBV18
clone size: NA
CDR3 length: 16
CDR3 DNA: TGTGCCAGCTCTCCCATCTGGAACAGCCAGAACACTGAAGCTTTCTTT
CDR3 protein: CASSPIWNSQNTEAFF

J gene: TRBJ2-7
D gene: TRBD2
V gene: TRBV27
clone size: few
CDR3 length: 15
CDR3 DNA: TGTGCCAGCAGTTCCTCGGGACTAGCGGGAGACGAGCAGTACTTC
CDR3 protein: CASSSSGLAGDEQYF

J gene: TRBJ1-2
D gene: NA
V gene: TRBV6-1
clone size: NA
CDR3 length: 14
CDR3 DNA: TGTGCCAGCAGTGAAAGGCTTCAGGGCTATGGCTACACCTTC
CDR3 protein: CASSERLQGYGYTF

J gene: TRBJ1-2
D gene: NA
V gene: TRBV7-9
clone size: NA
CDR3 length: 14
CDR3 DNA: TGTGCCAGCAGCTTAGCGGCAGGGGATCAGGGCTACACCTTC
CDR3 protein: CASSLAAGDQGYTF

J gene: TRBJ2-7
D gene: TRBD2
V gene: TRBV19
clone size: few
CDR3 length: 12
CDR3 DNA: TGTGCCACCAGCGGGAAAGATCGCGAGCAGTACTTC
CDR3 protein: CATSGKDREQYF

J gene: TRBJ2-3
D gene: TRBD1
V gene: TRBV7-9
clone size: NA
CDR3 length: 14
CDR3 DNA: TGTGCCGGGGACGAGACAGGGGCCCCGGATACGCAGTATTTT
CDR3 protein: CAGDETGAPDTQYF

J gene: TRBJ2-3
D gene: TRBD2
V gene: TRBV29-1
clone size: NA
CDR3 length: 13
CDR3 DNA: TGCAGCTTAAGACTAGCGGGAGGGAATACGCAGTATTTT
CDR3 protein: CSLRLAGGNTQYF

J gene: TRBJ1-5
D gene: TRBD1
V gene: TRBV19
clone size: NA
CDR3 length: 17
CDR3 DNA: TGTGCCAGTACCGCCCGAGTGGGGCAGGGGGCGAATCAGCCCCAGCATTTT
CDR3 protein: CASTARVGQGANQPQHF

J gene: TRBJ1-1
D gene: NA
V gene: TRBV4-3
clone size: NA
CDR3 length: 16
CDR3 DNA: TGCGCCAGCAGCCAAGGGGTTTCTAGAATGAACACTGAAGCTTTCTTT
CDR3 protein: CASSQGVSRMNTEAFF

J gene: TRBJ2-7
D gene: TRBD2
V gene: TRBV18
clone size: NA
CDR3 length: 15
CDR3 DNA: TGTGCCAGCTCACCGGGCGGGAGTAAGGTCCACGAGCAGTACTTC
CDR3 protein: CASSPGGSKVHEQYF

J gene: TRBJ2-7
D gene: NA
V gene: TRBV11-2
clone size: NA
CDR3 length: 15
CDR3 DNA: TGTGCCAGCAGCTTAGAACAGGGATTCTCCTACGAGCAGTACTTC
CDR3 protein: CASSLEQGFSYEQYF

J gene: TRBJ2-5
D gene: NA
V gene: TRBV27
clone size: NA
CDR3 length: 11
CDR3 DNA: TGTGCCAGCAGTGACACAGGGATTCAGTACTTC
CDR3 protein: CASSDTGIQYF

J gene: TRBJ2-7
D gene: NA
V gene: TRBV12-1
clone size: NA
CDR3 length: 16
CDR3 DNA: TGTGCCAGCAGCAGTGTCAGGGCCTGTACCCTTTACGAGCAGTACTTC
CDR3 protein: CASSSVRACTLYEQYF